This T cell receptor (beta chain) was obtained from a study of blood T cell repertoires in COVID-19. Study summary: Sites in the United States, Italy and Spain provided acute and convalescent COVID-19 samples. T cells, B-cell-depleted T cells, or PBMCs supplied cDNA or gDNA.

This CDR3 region has 15 residues. The V gene's germline CDR1 is ENHRY and CDR2 SYGVKD. The J segment lost 6 bases and the V segment lost 0 bases, leaving 6 bases of the junction unmatched. Methods used by the authors: Amplifying reference gene primers gave estimates of nucleated cell counts. Sequenced by immunoSEQ multiplex PCR; TCRdb stores in-frame clones only, minus some. The D gene and trimming were derived from the DNA, and the V and J assignments and clone size from that table. The data show around 250,000 clones, approximately 83% seen once. The J gene is TRBJ2-7, the V gene TRBV10-3; 9 nucleotides line up with TRBD1. This sequence was found in a man aged 25-40 years who had recovered from COVID-19. The sequenced material came from peripheral blood. The CDR3 sequence: CAISESTGGRGEQYF. Written as DNA, the CDR3 is TGTGCCATCAGTGAGTCAACAGGGGGCAGGGGCGAGCAGTACTTC.